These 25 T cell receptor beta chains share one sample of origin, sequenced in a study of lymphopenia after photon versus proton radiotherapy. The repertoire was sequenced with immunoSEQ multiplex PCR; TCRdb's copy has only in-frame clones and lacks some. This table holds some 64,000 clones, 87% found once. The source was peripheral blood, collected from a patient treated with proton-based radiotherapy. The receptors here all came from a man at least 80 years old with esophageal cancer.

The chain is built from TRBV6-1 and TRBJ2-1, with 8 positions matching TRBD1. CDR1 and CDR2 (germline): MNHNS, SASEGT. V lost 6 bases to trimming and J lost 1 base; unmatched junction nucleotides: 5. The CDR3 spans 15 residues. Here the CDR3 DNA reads TGTGCCAGCAGGACCCAGGGGGCATCCTACAATGAGCAGTTCTTC. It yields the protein CASRTQGASYNEQFF.

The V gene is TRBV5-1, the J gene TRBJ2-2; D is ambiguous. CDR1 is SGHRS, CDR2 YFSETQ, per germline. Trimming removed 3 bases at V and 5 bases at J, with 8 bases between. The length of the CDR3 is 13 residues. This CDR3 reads CASSSRHTGELFF. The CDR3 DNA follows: TGCGCCAGCAGCTCTCGTCATACCGGGGAGCTGTTTTTT.

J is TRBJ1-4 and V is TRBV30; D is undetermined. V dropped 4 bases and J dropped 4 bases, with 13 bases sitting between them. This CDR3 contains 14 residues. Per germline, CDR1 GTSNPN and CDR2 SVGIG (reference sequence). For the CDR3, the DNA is TGTGCCTGGACTATACCACGGGATAATGAAAAACTGTTTTTT. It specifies CAWTIPRDNEKLFF.

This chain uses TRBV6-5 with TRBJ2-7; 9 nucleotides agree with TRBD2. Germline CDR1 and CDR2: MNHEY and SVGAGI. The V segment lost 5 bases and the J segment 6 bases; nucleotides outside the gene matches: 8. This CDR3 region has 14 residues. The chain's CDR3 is CASSLSGSGGEQYF. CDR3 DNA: TGTGCCAGCAGTCTTAGCGGGAGTGGTGGCGAGCAGTACTTC.

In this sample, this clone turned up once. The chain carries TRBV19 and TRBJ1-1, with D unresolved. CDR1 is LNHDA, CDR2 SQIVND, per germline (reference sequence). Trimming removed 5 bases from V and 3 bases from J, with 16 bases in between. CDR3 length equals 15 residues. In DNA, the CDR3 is TGTGCCAGTAGTCCAACTCCGGACGGATACACTGAAGCTTTCTTT. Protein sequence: CASSPTPDGYTEAFF.

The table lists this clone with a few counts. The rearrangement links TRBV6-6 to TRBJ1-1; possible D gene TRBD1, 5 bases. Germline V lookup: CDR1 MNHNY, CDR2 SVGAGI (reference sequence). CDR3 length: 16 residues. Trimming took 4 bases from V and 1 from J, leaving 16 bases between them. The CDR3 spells CASSWGGVGTNTEAFF. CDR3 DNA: TGTGCCAGCAGTTGGGGCGGGGTAGGGACGAACACTGAAGCTTTCTTT.

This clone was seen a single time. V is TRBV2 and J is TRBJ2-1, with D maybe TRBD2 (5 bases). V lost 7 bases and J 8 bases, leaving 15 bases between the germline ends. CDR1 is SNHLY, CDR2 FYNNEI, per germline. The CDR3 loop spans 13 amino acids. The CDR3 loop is CASTGVPRDEQFF. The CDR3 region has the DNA TGTGCCAGCACCGGGGTCCCTAGGGATGAGCAGTTCTTC.

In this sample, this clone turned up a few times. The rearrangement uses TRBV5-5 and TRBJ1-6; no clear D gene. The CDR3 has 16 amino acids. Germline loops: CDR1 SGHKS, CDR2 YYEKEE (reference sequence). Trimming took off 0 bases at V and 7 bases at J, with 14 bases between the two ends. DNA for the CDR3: TGTGCCAGCAGCTTGGTTGCTCTCCAAGGGAATTCACCCCTCCACTTT. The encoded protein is CASSLVALQGNSPLHF.

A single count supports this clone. The CDR3 protein is CASGFYPPRDYGYTF. The CDR3 nucleotides read TGTGCTAGTGGTTTTTACCCGCCTCGGGATTATGGCTACACCTTC. This chain joins TRBV12-5 and TRBJ1-2, with D hard to call. V dropped 3 bases and J dropped 5 bases, with 16 bases sitting between them. The CDR3 length is 15 residues. The V gene's germline CDR1 is LGHNT and CDR2 FRNRAP.

The CDR3 sequence: CASSFDGSEQFF. CDR3 sequence (DNA): TGCGCCAGCAGCTTTGACGGGAGTGAGCAGTTCTTC. The rearrangement joins TRBV5-1 to TRBJ2-1, with D maybe TRBD2 (6 bases). With 2 bases removed from V and 9 bases from J, the gap between germline ends came to 9 bases. The CDR3 extends over 12 amino acids. Germline values: CDR1 SGHRS, CDR2 YFSETQ.

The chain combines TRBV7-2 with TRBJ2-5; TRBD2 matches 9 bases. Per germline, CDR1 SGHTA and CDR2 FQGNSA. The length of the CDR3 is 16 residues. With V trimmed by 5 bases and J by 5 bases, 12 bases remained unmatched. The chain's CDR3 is CASSPSREGAGETQYF. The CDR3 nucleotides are TGTGCCAGCAGCCCCTCGCGGGAGGGCGCAGGGGAGACCCAGTACTTC.

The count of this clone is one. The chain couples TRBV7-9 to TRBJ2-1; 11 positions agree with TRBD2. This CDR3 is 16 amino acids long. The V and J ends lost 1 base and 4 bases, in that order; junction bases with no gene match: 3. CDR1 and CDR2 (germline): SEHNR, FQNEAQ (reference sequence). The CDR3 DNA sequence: TGTGCCAGCAGCTTAGACCTAGCGGGGGGTTACAATGAGCAGTTCTTC. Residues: CASSLDLAGGYNEQFF.

The CDR3 region is CASSSQTSGVEQYF. The DNA for the CDR3 is TGTGCCAGCAGCTCGCAAACTAGCGGGGTGGAGCAGTACTTC. The rearrangement links TRBV7-3 to TRBJ2-7; the match to TRBD2 covers 10 bases. Germline CDR1 SGHTA, CDR2 FQGTGA. This CDR3 contains 14 residues. V was pared by 4 bases and J by 7 bases, with 7 bases of the junction left unmatched.

CDR3 loop: CASSPSTSGRAILFF. CDR3 DNA sequence: TGTGCCAGCAGCCCCTCCACTAGCGGGAGGGCCATTCTGTTCTTC. The V and J genes are TRBV5-6 and TRBJ2-1, with 13 bases lining up with TRBD2. This CDR3 is built from 15 residues. The junction had 13 bases not matched to a gene; V was cut back by 4 bases and J by 15 bases. Germline V lookup: CDR1 SGHDT, CDR2 YYEEEE.

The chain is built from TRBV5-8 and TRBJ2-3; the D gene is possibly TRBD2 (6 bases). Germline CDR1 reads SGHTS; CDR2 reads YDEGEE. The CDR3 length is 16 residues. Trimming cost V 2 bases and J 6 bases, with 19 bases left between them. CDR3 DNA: TGTGCCAGCAGCTTCCGGGAGTCCTTCCTTTCGGATACGCAGTATTTT. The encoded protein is CASSFRESFLSDTQYF.

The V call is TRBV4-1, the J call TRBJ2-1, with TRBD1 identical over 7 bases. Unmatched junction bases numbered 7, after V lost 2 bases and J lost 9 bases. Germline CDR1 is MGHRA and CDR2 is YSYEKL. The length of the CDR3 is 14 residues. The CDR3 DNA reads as TGCGCCAGCAGCCAATATGACAGGGCCGGTGAGCAGTTCTTC. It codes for CASSQYDRAGEQFF.

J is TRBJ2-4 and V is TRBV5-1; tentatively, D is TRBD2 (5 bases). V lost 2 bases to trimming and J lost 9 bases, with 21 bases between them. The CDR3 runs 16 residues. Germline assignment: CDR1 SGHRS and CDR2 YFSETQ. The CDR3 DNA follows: TGCGCCAGCAGCTTAGGGAGCGCTGTCCCCTCGAGCATTCAGTACTTC. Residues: CASSLGSAVPSSIQYF.

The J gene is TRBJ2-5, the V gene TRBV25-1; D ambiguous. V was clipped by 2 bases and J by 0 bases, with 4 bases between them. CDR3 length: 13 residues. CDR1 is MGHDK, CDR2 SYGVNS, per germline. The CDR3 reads CASSEGNQETQYF. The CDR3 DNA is TGTGCCAGCAGTGAAGGGAACCAAGAGACCCAGTACTTC.

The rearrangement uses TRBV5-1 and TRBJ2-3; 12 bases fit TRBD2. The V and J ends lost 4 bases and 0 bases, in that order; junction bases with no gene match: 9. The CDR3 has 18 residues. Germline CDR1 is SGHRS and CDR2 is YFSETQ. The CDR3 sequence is CASSLTSGRPTSTDTQYF. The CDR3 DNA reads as TGCGCCAGCAGCCTAACTAGCGGGAGGCCCACTAGCACAGATACGCAGTATTTT.

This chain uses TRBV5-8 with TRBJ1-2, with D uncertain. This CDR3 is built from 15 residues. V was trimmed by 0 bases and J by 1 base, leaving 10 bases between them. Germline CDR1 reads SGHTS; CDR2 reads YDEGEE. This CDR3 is CASSLAPEDNYGYTF. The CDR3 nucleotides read TGTGCCAGCAGCTTGGCCCCCGAAGATAACTATGGCTACACCTTC.

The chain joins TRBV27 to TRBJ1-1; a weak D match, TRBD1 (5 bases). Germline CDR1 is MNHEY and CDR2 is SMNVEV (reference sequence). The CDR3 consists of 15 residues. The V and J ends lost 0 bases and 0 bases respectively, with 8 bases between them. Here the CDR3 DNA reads TGTGCCAGCAGTTTATCGGGACCTATGAACACTGAAGCTTTCTTT. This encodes CASSLSGPMNTEAFF.

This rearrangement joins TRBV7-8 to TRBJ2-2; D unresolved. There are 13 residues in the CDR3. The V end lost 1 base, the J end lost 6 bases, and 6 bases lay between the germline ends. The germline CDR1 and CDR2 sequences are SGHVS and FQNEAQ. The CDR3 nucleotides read TGTGCCAGCAGCTTAGGGCTGGCCGGGGAGCTGTTTTTT. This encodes CASSLGLAGELFF.

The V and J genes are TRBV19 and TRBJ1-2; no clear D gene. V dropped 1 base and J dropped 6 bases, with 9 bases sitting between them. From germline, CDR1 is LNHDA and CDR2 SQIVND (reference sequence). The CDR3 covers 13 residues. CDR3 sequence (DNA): TGTGCCAGTAGTATAGTGGCAGGCGATGGCTACACCTTC. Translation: CASSIVAGDGYTF.

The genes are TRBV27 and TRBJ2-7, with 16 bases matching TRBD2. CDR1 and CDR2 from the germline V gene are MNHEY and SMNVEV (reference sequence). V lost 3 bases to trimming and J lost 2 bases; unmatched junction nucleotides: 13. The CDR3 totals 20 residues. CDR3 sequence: CASSFLCCPGTSGRAYEQYF. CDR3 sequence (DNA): TGTGCCAGCAGTTTTCTATGCTGTCCCGGGACTAGCGGGAGGGCCTACGAGCAGTACTTC.

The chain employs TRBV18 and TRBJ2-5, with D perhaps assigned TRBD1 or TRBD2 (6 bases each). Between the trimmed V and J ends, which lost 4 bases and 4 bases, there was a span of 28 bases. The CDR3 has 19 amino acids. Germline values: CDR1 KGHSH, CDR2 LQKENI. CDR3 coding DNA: TGTGCCAGCTCACTCCGCTGGGGGGCGCAGGACACCGACGGAGAGACCCAGTACTTC. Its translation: CASSLRWGAQDTDGETQYF.